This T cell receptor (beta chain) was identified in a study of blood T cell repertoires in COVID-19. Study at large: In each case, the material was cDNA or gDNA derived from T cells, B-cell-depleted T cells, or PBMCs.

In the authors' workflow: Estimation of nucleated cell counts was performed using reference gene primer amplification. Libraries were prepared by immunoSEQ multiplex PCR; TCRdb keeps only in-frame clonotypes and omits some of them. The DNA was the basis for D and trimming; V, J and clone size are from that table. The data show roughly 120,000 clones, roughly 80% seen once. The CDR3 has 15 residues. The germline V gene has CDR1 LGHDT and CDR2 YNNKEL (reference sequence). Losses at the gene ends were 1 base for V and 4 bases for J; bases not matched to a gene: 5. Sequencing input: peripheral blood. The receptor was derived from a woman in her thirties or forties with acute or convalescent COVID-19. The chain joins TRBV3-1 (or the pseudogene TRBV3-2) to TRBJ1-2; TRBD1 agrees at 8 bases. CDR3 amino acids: CASSQARGQVYGYTF. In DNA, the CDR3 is TGTGCCAGCAGCCAAGCTAGGGGACAGGTCTATGGCTACACCTTC.